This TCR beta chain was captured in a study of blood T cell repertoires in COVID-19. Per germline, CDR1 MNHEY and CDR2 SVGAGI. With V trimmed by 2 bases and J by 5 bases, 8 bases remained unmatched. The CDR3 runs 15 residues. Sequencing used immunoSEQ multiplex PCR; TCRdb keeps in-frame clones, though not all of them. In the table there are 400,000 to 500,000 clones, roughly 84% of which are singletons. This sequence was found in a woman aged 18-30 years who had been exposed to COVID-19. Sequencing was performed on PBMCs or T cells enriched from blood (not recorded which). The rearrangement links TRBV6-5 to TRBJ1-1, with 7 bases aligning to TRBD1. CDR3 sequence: CASSYVGGWGTEAFF. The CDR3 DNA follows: TGTGCCAGCAGTTACGTAGGGGGCTGGGGGACTGAAGCTTTCTTT.